The 13 T cell receptor beta chains given below trace back to one sample, sequenced in a study of cytomegalovirus exposure and HLA in healthy donors. The PCR used 60 Vbeta and 13 Jbeta primers. The protocol was immunoSEQ multiplex PCR, while the TCRdb copy is restricted to in-frame clones and leaves out a portion. The table lists around 100,000 clones, around 81% of them singletons. Specimen: PBMCs. The source is a man in his forties or fifties in good health and CMV-seropositive.

The J gene is TRBJ2-2, the V gene TRBV7-2; TRBD2 matches 11 bases. The V gene's germline CDR1 is SGHTA and CDR2 FQGNSA. The CDR3 consists of 16 residues. Germline trimming cut 0 bases from V and 4 bases from J; bases unmatched to any gene: 1. Here the CDR3 DNA reads TGTGCCAGCAGCTTAGCACTAGCGGGGGTCACCGGGGAGCTGTTTTTT. It is translated as CASSLALAGVTGELFF.

The sample holds a few counts of this clone. V usage is TRBV7-9 and J usage is TRBJ2-1, with D possibly matching TRBD2 (6 bases). From germline, CDR1 is SEHNR and CDR2 FQNEAQ (reference sequence). This CDR3 contains 15 residues. V lost 5 bases and J lost 7, with 18 bases in between. CDR3 DNA: TGTGCCAGCAGCCCACTGACTAGTATGCAAAATGAGCAGTTCTTC. It encodes CASSPLTSMQNEQFF.

This chain joins TRBV2 and TRBJ1-2; D unresolved. The CDR3 length is 11 residues. Per the germline V gene, CDR1 is SNHLY and CDR2 is FYNNEI. V dropped 1 base and J dropped 13 bases, with 10 bases sitting between them. The CDR3 DNA reads TGTGCCAGCAGTGAAGGAGGACTTGGCACCTTC. This gives the protein CASSEGGLGTF.

The V gene is TRBV5-1, the J gene TRBJ2-2; 8 bases map to TRBD2. This CDR3 has 15 amino acids. The germline V gene has CDR1 SGHRS and CDR2 YFSETQ. J lost 4 bases, V lost 7 bases, and 9 bases had no gene match. DNA of the CDR3: TGCGCCAGCGATGCACTAGCGGACCGCACCGGGGAGCTGTTTTTT. This encodes CASDALADRTGELFF.

This clone came up a few times. This chain joins TRBV12-5 and TRBJ1-1; 7 nucleotides align to TRBD1. Per the germline V gene, CDR1 is LGHNT and CDR2 is FRNRAP. V dropped 0 bases and J dropped 6; count of bases not matched to a gene: 7. This CDR3 is built from 15 residues. In DNA, the CDR3 is TGTGCTAGTGGTTTGGTACAGGGACAGAGGTCTGAAGCTTTCTTT. It is translated as CASGLVQGQRSEAFF.

The chain links TRBV30 to TRBJ2-7; D remains unclear. V shed 2 bases and J shed 7 bases, with 9 bases lying between them. This CDR3 region has 11 residues. Germline CDR1 GTSNPN, CDR2 SVGIG (reference sequence). The DNA of the CDR3 is TGTGCCTGGAGTTCCCTCGTGGAGCAGTACTTC. It is translated as CAWSSLVEQYF. Drawing the rest from reference TRBV30 and TRBJ2-7, the complete variable domain is SQTIHQWPATLVQPVGSPLSLECTVEGTSNPNLYWYRQAAGRGLQLLFYSVGIGQISSEVPQNLSASRPQDRQFILSSKKLLLSDSGFYLCAWSSLVEQYFGPGTRLTVT.

As to this clone: A read error may account for a junction end that differs from germline. The V gene is TRBV5-1, the J gene TRBJ2-3; 8 bases agree with TRBD2. This CDR3 contains 16 residues. The germline V gene encodes CDR1 SGHRS and CDR2 YFSETQ. The CDR3 protein is CASSPLSGAGTDTQCF. The CDR3 DNA reads TGCGCCAGCAGCCCCCTTAGCGGGGCTGGCACAGATACGCAGTGTTTT. Together with reference TRBV5-1 and TRBJ2-3, the CDR3 gives the full variable domain: KAGVTQTPRYLIKTRGQQVTLSCSPISGHRSVSWYQQTPGQGLQFLFEYFSETQRNKGNFPGRFSGRQFSNSRSEMNVSTLELGDSALYLCASSPLSGAGTDTQCFGPGTRLTVL.

The V and J genes are TRBV2 and TRBJ1-1; TRBD1 aligns across 9 bases. From germline, CDR1 is SNHLY and CDR2 FYNNEI. The CDR3 has 13 residues. The ends lost 10 bases at V and 4 bases at J; junction bases unmatched: 7. The CDR3 region is CATTGGAGTEAFF. CDR3 DNA: TGTGCCACAACAGGGGGCGCGGGCACTGAAGCTTTCTTT.

This chain connects TRBV5-1 to TRBJ2-7; D unclear. Trimming pared 0 bases from V and 7 bases from J, leaving 11 bases between. CDR1 is SGHRS, CDR2 YFSETQ, per germline. There are 13 residues in the CDR3. The CDR3 protein is CASSLVEAREQYF. CDR3 DNA: TGCGCCAGCAGCTTGGTCGAGGCGAGGGAGCAGTACTTC.

V usage is TRBV25-1 and J usage is TRBJ2-2; maybe TRBD2 (5 bases). The CDR3 loop spans 17 amino acids. Germline assignment: CDR1 MGHDK and CDR2 SYGVNS. Trimming took 3 bases from V and 5 from J, leaving 19 bases between them. CDR3 amino acids: CASSDLARAQRTGELFF. The CDR3, as DNA: TGTGCCAGCAGTGACTTAGCGAGAGCGCAGCGTACCGGGGAGCTGTTTTTT.

This clone was found a few times. The chain combines TRBV30 with TRBJ2-7, with 11 bases aligning to TRBD2. The germline gives CDR1 GTSNPN, CDR2 SVGIG (reference sequence). The CDR3 sequence is 19 residues long. V shed 0 bases and J 0 bases; nucleotides not matched to a gene: 13. In DNA, the CDR3 is TGTGCCTGGAGTGTACCTGGTCTAGCGGGAGGTCCGAGCTCCTACGAGCAGTACTTC. It yields the protein CAWSVPGLAGGPSSYEQYF. The complete variable domain, with remaining parts taken from reference TRBV30 and TRBJ2-7, reads SQTIHQWPATLVQPVGSPLSLECTVEGTSNPNLYWYRQAAGRGLQLLFYSVGIGQISSEVPQNLSASRPQDRQFILSSKKLLLSDSGFYLCAWSVPGLAGGPSSYEQYFGPGTRLTVT.

In this sample, this clone turned up a few times. The chain is built from TRBV11-2 and TRBJ1-1; perhaps TRBD1 as D (6 bases). The germline V and J ends were trimmed by 5 bases and 6 bases, with 10 bases remaining between them. The germline CDR1 and CDR2 sequences are SGHAT and FQNNGV. There are 12 residues in the CDR3. The CDR3 protein is CASSDRQPEAFF. Here the CDR3 DNA reads TGTGCCAGCAGCGACAGGCAGCCTGAAGCTTTCTTT.

J is TRBJ2-3 and V is TRBV5-6, with 8 bases aligning to TRBD1. Germline loops: CDR1 SGHDT, CDR2 YYEEEE. The CDR3 extends over 14 amino acids. V dropped 5 bases and J dropped 8; count of bases not matched to a gene: 10. The CDR3 region is CASSSPGQVTTQYF. The DNA for the CDR3 is TGTGCCAGCAGTTCCCCGGGACAGGTTACTACGCAGTATTTT.